The 20 T cell receptor beta chains below come from one sample, sequenced in a study of T cell responses to AZD1222 COVID-19 vaccine. Measured with immunoSEQ multiplex PCR; TCRdb has only the in-frame clones, and not every one. This table has 130,000 to 150,000 clones, roughly 90% appearing once. Sequenced here: peripheral blood, sampled 28 days after the second dose of the MenACWY control vaccine. These receptors all stem from an adult who received the MenACWY meningococcal vaccine as a control.

The chain recombines TRBV25-1 with TRBJ2-7, with D possibly TRBD1 on 5 matching bases. The CDR3 length is 13 residues. The V end was cut by 7 bases, the J end by 0 bases, with 10 bases between. Germline V CDR1 and CDR2: MGHDK, SYGVNS. DNA of the CDR3: TGTGCCAGCACCGTGACAGACTCCTACGAGCAGTACTTC. This gives the protein CASTVTDSYEQYF.

This chain uses TRBV5-4 with TRBJ2-2; D is uncertain. The V gene's germline CDR1 is SGHNT and CDR2 YYREEE (reference sequence). The CDR3 contains 13 residues. V shed 3 bases and J shed 1 base, with 4 bases lying between them. CDR3 loop: CASSSRNTGELFF. DNA for the CDR3: TGTGCCAGCAGCTCCAGGAACACCGGGGAGCTGTTTTTT.

Worth noting for this clone: Other DNA variants within this sample encode the same CDR3. The J gene is TRBJ2-5, the V gene TRBV2; a weak D match, TRBD2 (5 bases). V lost 4 bases and J 5 bases, leaving 8 bases between the germline ends. The CDR3 is 12 amino acids. CDR1 is SNHLY and CDR2 is FYNNEI in the germline V gene. The CDR3 DNA reads as TGTGCCAGCAGTGCACAGCGGGAGACCCAGTACTTC. Residues: CASSAQRETQYF.

As to this clone: Other DNA sequences from this sample encode an identical CDR3 as well. The genes are TRBV5-4 and TRBJ2-5; D uncertain. The germline V gene encodes CDR1 SGHNT and CDR2 YYREEE (reference sequence). This CDR3 spans 15 amino acids. The germline V and J ends were trimmed by 1 base and 7 bases, with 17 bases remaining between them. CDR3 loop: CASSLQGAAPWTQYF. The CDR3 region has the DNA TGTGCCAGCAGCTTGCAAGGAGCAGCCCCATGGACCCAGTACTTC.

The rearrangement joins TRBV12-3 or TRBV12-4 to TRBJ2-1; a possible D gene is TRBD2 (6 bases). V gave up 6 bases and J gave up 14 bases, with 20 bases separating them. The CDR3 spans 13 residues. CDR3 nucleotide sequence: TGTGCCAGCAGGCTAATAAGGGACTCTGGTGAGTTCTTC. Protein product: CASRLIRDSGEFF.

This clone was observed a handful of times. This rearrangement joins TRBV7-2 to TRBJ2-7; D unresolved. The CDR3 extends over 15 amino acids. Germline-derived CDR1 and CDR2 are SGHTA and FQGNSA. Trimming pared 1 base from V and 4 bases from J, leaving 14 bases between. The CDR3 here is CASSLGGSFTYEQYF. The CDR3 DNA sequence: TGTGCCAGCAGCTTAGGAGGCAGCTTTACTTACGAGCAGTACTTC.

The chain uses TRBV10-3 and TRBJ1-2; D perhaps matches TRBD1 (6 bases). Deletions cut 10 bases from V and 1 base from J, with 19 bases between. The germline V gene has CDR1 ENHRY and CDR2 SYGVKD. The CDR3 extends over 15 amino acids. The CDR3, as DNA: TGTGCCACAAGGGGGGACGGCTACCTTAACTATGGCTACACCTTC. Amino acid sequence: CATRGDGYLNYGYTF.

The V and J genes are TRBV6-1 and TRBJ2-1, with TRBD1 matching over 11 bases. The CDR3 has 15 amino acids. After removal of 2 bases from V and 5 bases from J, the junction contained 2 bases not matched to a gene. CDR1 and CDR2 (germline): MNHNS, SASEGT. CDR3: CASSEWDRGNNEQFF. Here the CDR3 DNA reads TGTGCCAGCAGTGAATGGGACAGGGGGAACAATGAGCAGTTCTTC.

The chain employs TRBV12-3 or TRBV12-4 and TRBJ1-1, with no clear D. The CDR3 totals 11 residues. V lost 3 bases and J lost 4, with 3 bases in between. CDR3 nucleotide sequence: TGTGCCAGCAGTTTTGCCACTGAAGCTTTCTTT. This encodes CASSFATEAFF.

The rearrangement uses TRBV7-3 and TRBJ1-1; a weak D match, TRBD1 (5 bases). The CDR3 is 13 residues long. Trimming left V 5 bases short and J 1 base short, with 8 bases between. Germline CDR1 SGHTA, CDR2 FQGTGA. CDR3 DNA: TGTGCCAGCAGCCTAGACAGGAACACTGAAGCTTTCTTT. Its translation: CASSLDRNTEAFF.

The chain couples TRBV11-3 to TRBJ2-1, with 7 bases identical to TRBD2. Germline V gene data show CDR1 as SGHNT and CDR2 as YENEEA. There are 17 residues in the CDR3. J lost 4 bases, V lost 4 bases, and 13 bases had no gene match. In DNA form, the CDR3 reads TGTGCCAGCAGCTCATCCGCCCGCGGGAGTTGGTACAATGAGCAGTTCTTC. Translated: CASSSSARGSWYNEQFF.

The V gene is TRBV10-3, the J gene TRBJ1-6; the match to TRBD1 covers 9 bases. Germline loops: CDR1 ENHRY, CDR2 SYGVKD. V lost 5 bases and J lost 6; bases outside the gene matches: 2. The CDR3 contains 14 residues. The CDR3 protein is CAISSQGANSPLHF. For the CDR3, the DNA is TGTGCCATCAGTTCACAGGGGGCTAATTCACCCCTCCACTTT.

The chain is built from TRBV7-6 and TRBJ1-1, with a possible D match to TRBD1 (6 bases). CDR1 and CDR2 (germline): SGHVS, FNYEAQ. V lost 4 bases, J lost 5 bases, and 11 bases lay in between. This CDR3 has 13 amino acids. The DNA of the CDR3 is TGTGCCAGCAGCTCGTCCAGGGGAACTGAAGCTTTCTTT. This gives the protein CASSSSRGTEAFF. The full variable domain, rest sourced from reference TRBV7-6 and TRBJ1-1, is GAGVSQSPRYKVTKRGQDVALRCDPISGHVSLYWYRQALGQGPEFLTYFNYEAQQDKSGLPNDRFSAERPEGSISTLTIQRTEQRDSAMYRCASSSSRGTEAFFGQGTRLTVV.

This clone was seen a handful of times. The chain uses TRBV25-1 and TRBJ1-6; D is unresolved. The germline gives CDR1 MGHDK, CDR2 SYGVNS. The CDR3 spans 15 residues. With 6 bases removed from V and 10 bases from J, the gap between germline ends came to 19 bases. CDR3 nucleotide sequence: TGTGCCAGCAGGCCCGAAACCGGCTTTCGATCACCCCTCCACTTT. It encodes CASRPETGFRSPLHF. The whole variable domain, filled in from reference TRBV25-1 and TRBJ1-6, reads EADIYQTPRYLVIGTGKKITLECSQTMGHDKMYWYQQDPGMELHLIHYSYGVNSTEKGDLSSESTVSRIRTEHFPLTLESARPSHTSQYLCASRPETGFRSPLHFGNGTRLTVT.

This clone was found once. V usage is TRBV18 and J usage is TRBJ1-3; D is unclear. CDR3 length equals 16 residues. V was trimmed by 3 bases and J by 0 bases, leaving 12 bases between them. Germline CDR1 and CDR2: KGHSH and LQKENI. This CDR3 reads CASSPATESSGNTIYF. In DNA, the CDR3 is TGTGCCAGCTCACCTGCGACGGAATCCTCTGGAAACACCATATATTTT.

This clone came up once. The rearrangement joins TRBV2 to TRBJ2-2; D call uncertain. Trimming removed 4 bases from V and 1 base from J, with 7 bases in between. The CDR3 totals 14 residues. In germline, CDR1 is SNHLY, CDR2 FYNNEI. Here the CDR3 DNA reads TGTGCCAGCAGTGTCTGGGGGAACACCGGGGAGCTGTTTTTT. The encoded protein is CASSVWGNTGELFF.

The V gene is TRBV28, the J gene TRBJ2-7, with 8 bases that match TRBD1. V gave up 7 bases and J gave up 5 bases; unmatched junction bases: 7. The length of the CDR3 is 13 residues. Germline loops: CDR1 MDHEN, CDR2 SYDVKM. CDR3 sequence (DNA): TGTGCCAGCATCGAGACAGGGGTCAACGAGCAGTACTTC. It specifies CASIETGVNEQYF. Full variable domain (rest looked up from reference TRBV28 and TRBJ2-7): DVKVTQSSRYLVKRTGEKVFLECVQDMDHENMFWYRQDPGLGLRLIYFSYDVKMKEKGDIPEGYSVSREKKERFSLILESASTNQTSMYLCASIETGVNEQYFGPGTRLTVT.

The V gene is TRBV3-1 (or the pseudogene TRBV3-2), the J gene TRBJ2-3, with 12 bases lining up with TRBD2. The CDR3 runs to 16 residues. Losses at the gene ends were 5 bases for V and 4 bases for J; bases not matched to a gene: 7. CDR1 and CDR2 (germline): LGHDT, YNNKEL (reference sequence). CDR3 amino acids: CASSTLAGGRADTQYF. The CDR3 DNA reads TGTGCCAGCAGCACCCTAGCGGGGGGGCGAGCAGATACGCAGTATTTT.

J is TRBJ1-2 and V is TRBV11-3; 12 nucleotides match TRBD1. The CDR3 is made up of 15 amino acids. Germline V gene sequence: CDR1 SGHNT, CDR2 YENEEA. J was trimmed by 4 bases and V by 3 bases; bases with no gene match: 3. The CDR3 nucleotides are TGTGCCAGCAGCTTTGGGACAGGGGGCGTCTATGGCTACACCTTC. Amino acid sequence: CASSFGTGGVYGYTF.

CDR3 protein: CASSPPSRTSLLSTDTQYF. Written as DNA, the CDR3 is TGTGCCAGCAGCCCACCATCACGGACTAGCTTGTTGTCTACAGATACGCAGTATTTT. This chain joins TRBV5-6 and TRBJ2-3; TRBD2 matches 8 bases. The germline CDR1 and CDR2 sequences are SGHDT and YYEEEE. V lost 4 bases to trimming and J lost 3 bases; unmatched junction nucleotides: 19. The CDR3 extends over 19 amino acids.